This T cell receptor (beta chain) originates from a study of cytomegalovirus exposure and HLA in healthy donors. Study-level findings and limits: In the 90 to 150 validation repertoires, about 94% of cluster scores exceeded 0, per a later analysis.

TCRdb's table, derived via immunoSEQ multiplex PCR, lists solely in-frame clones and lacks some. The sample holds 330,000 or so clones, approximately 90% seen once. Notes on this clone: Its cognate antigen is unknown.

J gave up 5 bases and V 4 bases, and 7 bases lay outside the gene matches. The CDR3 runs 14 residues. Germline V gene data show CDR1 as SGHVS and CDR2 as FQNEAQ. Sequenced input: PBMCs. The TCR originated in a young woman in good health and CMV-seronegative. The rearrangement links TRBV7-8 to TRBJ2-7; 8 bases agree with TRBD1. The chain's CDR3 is CASSSRDRWNEQYF. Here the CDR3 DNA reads TGTGCCAGCAGCTCCCGGGACAGGTGGAACGAGCAGTACTTC.